Here is one T cell receptor beta chain with its context. No antigen is known for it. This sample was taken from a study of cytomegalovirus exposure and HLA in healthy donors. Study-wide results and caveats: Information on immune exposure was restricted to one variable (CMV serostatus). Fewer N-insertions than the 666-donor mean were reportedly shown by an Asian-associated ancestry cluster in a later analysis. Cytomegalovirus association was assigned to more than 150 TCR beta chains.

Amplification used 60 Vbeta primers and 13 Jbeta primers. The method was immunoSEQ multiplex PCR; TCRdb's version includes in-frame clones alone and lacks a portion of them. Here the sample spans about 97,000 clones, around 73% being singletons. The material sequenced was PBMCs. This clonotype was obtained from a man aged 35 to 55 in good health and CMV-seronegative.

In DNA, the CDR3 is TGTGCCAGCAGCCCGAGCAGGAGGATACAGAACACCGGGGAGCTGTTTTTT. It translates to CASSPSRRIQNTGELFF. The gene calls are TRBV7-8 and TRBJ2-2; maybe TRBD2 (5 bases). V lost 5 bases and J lost 1, with 17 bases in between. The length of the CDR3 is 17 residues. Per the germline V gene, CDR1 is SGHVS and CDR2 is FQNEAQ.